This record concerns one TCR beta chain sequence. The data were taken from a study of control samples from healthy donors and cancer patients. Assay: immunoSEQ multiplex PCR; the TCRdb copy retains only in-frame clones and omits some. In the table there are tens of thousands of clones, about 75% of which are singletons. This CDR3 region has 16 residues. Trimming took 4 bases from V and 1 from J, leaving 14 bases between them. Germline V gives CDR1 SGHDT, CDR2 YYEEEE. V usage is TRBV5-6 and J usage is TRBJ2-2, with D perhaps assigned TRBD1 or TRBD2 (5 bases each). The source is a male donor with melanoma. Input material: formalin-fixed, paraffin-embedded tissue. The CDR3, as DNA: TGTGCCAGCAGCAACCCCCGGGACCAGAACACCGGGGAGCTGTTTTTT. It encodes CASSNPRDQNTGELFF.